Presented here are 10 T cell receptor beta chains from one specimen sequenced in a study of blood T cells in healthy people across ages. Then a second PCR, running roughly 7 to 12 cycles, was carried out with a sample-barcoded 5' primer and a J-beta primer mix. TCRdb itself ran the 5' RACE reads through MiXCR, one entry per CDR3 protein. The top ten hold about 32% of the sample, which has 700,000 or so distinct CDR3 sequences, 35% to 50% seen once. The sequenced sample was blood. The receptors shown here come from a man aged 80 or over in good health.

This clonotype has just a few counts. The CDR3 sequence is CASSYRMDNSPLHF. CDR3 sequence (DNA): TGTGCCAGCAGTTATCGGATGGACAATTCACCCCTCCACTTT. V and J are TRBV6-2 or TRBV6-3 and TRBJ1-6; no reliable D call. The CDR3 extends over 14 amino acids. The germline gives CDR1 MNHEY, CDR2 SVGEGT. Trimming removed 3 bases at V and 7 bases at J, with 10 bases between.

The CDR3, as DNA: TGTGCCAGCAGTTACTCGACAAGAGACAATCAGCCCCAGCATTTT. Its translation: CASSYSTRDNQPQHF. J is TRBJ1-5 and V is TRBV6-2 or TRBV6-3; D unresolved. The germline V gene has CDR1 MNHEY and CDR2 SVGEGT. With 0 bases removed from V and 3 bases from J, the gap between germline ends came to 9 bases. The CDR3 runs 15 residues.

This clonotype appeared a few times. The rearrangement joins TRBV6-2 or TRBV6-3 to TRBJ1-1; perhaps TRBD1 as D (5 bases). Germline V gives CDR1 MNHEY, CDR2 SVGEGT. Trimming cost V 4 bases and J 0 bases, with 15 bases left between them. The CDR3 consists of 16 residues. CDR3 nucleotide sequence: TGTGCCAGCAGTTTGGGGACGGCGACAGTGAACACTGAAGCTTTCTTT. Its protein is CASSLGTATVNTEAFF.

This clonotype was counted ten times or more. V gene TRBV20-1 combines with J gene TRBJ2-5; D is undetermined. Deletions cut 5 bases from V and 1 base from J, with 17 bases between. The CDR3 has 15 residues. Germline V CDR1 and CDR2: DFQATT, SNEGSKA (reference sequence). The CDR3, as DNA: TGCAGTGCTGTACCCGCGGAAAACCTCCAAGAGACCCAGTACTTC. Amino acids: CSAVPAENLQETQYF.

This clonotype was seen a handful of times. The DNA for the CDR3 is TGCGCCAGCAGCTTGGATGGTGACTATGGCTACACCTTC. This encodes CASSLDGDYGYTF. The V call is TRBV5-1, the J call TRBJ1-2; D ambiguous. Germline CDR1 SGHRS, CDR2 YFSETQ. V dropped 0 bases and J dropped 3 bases, with 6 bases sitting between them. The CDR3 length is 13 residues.

Details on this clonotype: A read error may account for a junction end that differs from germline. This chain connects TRBV7-2 to TRBJ2-2; a weak D match, TRBD2 (6 bases). Germline CDR1 reads SGHTA; CDR2 reads FQGNSA. This CDR3 has 13 amino acids. For the CDR3, the DNA is TGTGTCAGCAGACGGGGGTGGGCCGGGGAGCTGTTTTTT. This codes for CVSRRGWAGELFF. Complete variable domain (other parts from reference TRBV7-2 and TRBJ2-2): GAGVSQSPSNKVTEKGKDVELRCDPISGHTALYWYRQSLGQGLEFLIYFQGNSAPDKSGLPSDRFSAERTGGSVSTLTIQRTQQEDSAVYLCVSRRGWAGELFFGEGSRLTVL.

A few counts support this clonotype. V gene TRBV9 combines with J gene TRBJ2-7; TRBD1 is a possible D gene (5 bases). Trimming cost V 3 bases and J 2 bases, with 12 bases left between them. This CDR3 is 14 amino acids long. CDR1 and CDR2 from the germline V gene are SGDLS and YYNGEE. The CDR3 coding sequence is TGTGCCAGCAGCGCGACAGTTTCGGCCTACGAGCAGTACTTC. Translated: CASSATVSAYEQYF.

This clonotype showed up just a few times. The chain combines TRBV7-3 with TRBJ2-3, with 10 positions matching TRBD2. The CDR3 sequence is 16 residues long. Unmatched junction bases numbered 5, after V lost 4 bases and J lost 1 base. Germline CDR1 is SGHTA and CDR2 is FQGTGA. The CDR3 nucleotides are TGTGCCAGCAGCTCCACCGGACTAGCGGGCACAGATACGCAGTATTTT. This translates into CASSSTGLAGTDTQYF.

This clonotype has just a few counts. J is TRBJ1-5 and V is TRBV7-2; 9 nucleotides agree with TRBD1. The J segment lost 7 bases and the V segment lost 3 bases, leaving 7 bases of the junction unmatched. CDR1 SGHTA and CDR2 FQGNSA come from the germline V gene. The CDR3 sequence is 15 residues long. In DNA form, the CDR3 reads TGTGCCAGCAGCTTGGACAGGGGAGCATCCCAGCCCCAGCATTTT. It is translated as CASSLDRGASQPQHF.

The chain couples TRBV7-9 to TRBJ2-1, with D perhaps matching TRBD2 (6 bases). Germline V gene sequence: CDR1 SEHNR, CDR2 FQNEAQ (reference sequence). The CDR3 runs to 16 residues. V was trimmed by 5 bases and J by 4 bases, leaving 18 bases between them. Written as DNA, the CDR3 is TGTGCCAGCAGCCGGCTGGGGGTGCGGGGTTACAATGAGCAGTTCTTC. Protein sequence: CASSRLGVRGYNEQFF. Full variable domain (outside the CDR3, taken from reference TRBV7-9 and TRBJ2-1): DTGVSQNPRHKITKRGQNVTFRCDPISEHNRLYWYRQTLGQGPEFLTYFQNEAQLEKSRLLSDRFSAERPKGSFSTLEIQRTEQGDSAMYLCASSRLGVRGYNEQFFGPGTRLTVL.